These 23 T cell receptor beta chains were sequenced from one sample in a study of human T cells and chemical hapten exposure. Specified time point: pre-sensitization, week 0. Described treatment: therapeutic diphenylcyclopropenone sensitization with weekly scalp DPC. A single record per CDR3 protein comes from TCRdb applying MiXCR to the RACE reads. This table holds about 80,000 distinct CDR3 sequences, around 15% found once. Here the sequenced sample was whole blood, taken in connection with sensitization to the hapten diphenylcyclopropenone (DPC). These receptors were taken from a woman in her 50s with alopecia areata. Some clones in this sample may be carry-over from other donors' samples.

The chain joins TRBV28 to TRBJ1-2; D is unclear. The CDR3 contains 13 residues. V lost 5 bases, J lost 6 bases, and 13 bases lay in between. The germline gives CDR1 MDHEN, CDR2 SYDVKM. CDR3 amino acids: CASSRIRTDGYTF. The CDR3 DNA follows: TGTGCCAGCAGTAGAATCAGGACCGATGGCTACACCTTC.

A few counts support this clonotype. The chain carries TRBV11-3 and TRBJ2-2, with D possibly matching TRBD1 (6 bases). The germline V and J ends were trimmed by 6 bases and 1 base, with 9 bases remaining between them. This CDR3 is 14 amino acids long. Germline V gene sequence: CDR1 SGHNT, CDR2 YENEEA. The CDR3 DNA reads as TGTGCCAGCAGGGGGGCAGAGAACACCGGGGAGCTGTTTTTT. Residues: CASRGAENTGELFF.

The chain links TRBV28 to TRBJ1-6; no reliable D call. V lost 7 bases, J lost 10 bases, and 14 bases lay in between. This CDR3 is built from 13 residues. In germline, CDR1 is MDHEN, CDR2 SYDVKM. The CDR3 protein is CASTTPPGSPLHF. CDR3 bases: TGTGCCAGCACCACCCCTCCTGGATCACCCCTCCACTTT.

The chain has TRBV11-3 and TRBJ2-1, with unresolved D. V was shortened by 5 bases and J by 5 bases, with 7 bases between the two germline ends. Germline CDR1 reads SGHNT; CDR2 reads YENEEA. This CDR3 region has 12 residues. The CDR3 is CASSPANNEQFF. CDR3 in DNA: TGTGCCAGCAGCCCGGCCAACAATGAGCAGTTCTTC.

J is TRBJ2-1 and V is TRBV15, with D possibly TRBD1 on 6 matching bases. This CDR3 region has 13 residues. CDR1 is LNHNV, CDR2 YYDKDF, per germline (reference sequence). V lost 9 bases, J lost 3 bases, and 12 bases lay in between. The CDR3 DNA sequence: TGTGCCACTAAGGACAGAGTCTACAATGAGCAGTTCTTC. Amino acids: CATKDRVYNEQFF. Looking up the rest from reference TRBV15 and TRBJ2-1 gives the full variable domain: DAMVIQNPRYQVTQFGKPVTLSCSQTLNHNVMYWYQQKSSQAPKLLFHYYDKDFNNEADTPDNFQSRRPNTSFCFLDIRSPGLGDTAMYLCATKDRVYNEQFFGPGTRLTVL.

The chain employs TRBV9 and TRBJ2-1; weak D call: TRBD1 (5 bases). The V end was cut by 1 base, the J end by 0 bases, with 5 bases between. CDR1 and CDR2 (germline): SGDLS, YYNGEE. This CDR3 is built from 14 residues. The CDR3 region is CASSVQGSYNEQFF. The CDR3 DNA follows: TGTGCCAGCAGCGTACAGGGCTCCTACAATGAGCAGTTCTTC.

This clonotype was picked up many times. This sequence joins TRBV6-5 and TRBJ2-7; maybe TRBD2 (5 bases). The V and J ends lost 6 bases and 1 base respectively, with 28 bases between them. Germline CDR1 and CDR2: MNHEY and SVGAGI. This CDR3 has 19 amino acids. CDR3 coding DNA: TGTGCCAGCAGCATTAGTGGGAGTACTGTTAGGGATCGGTCCTACGAGCAGTACTTC. Its translation is CASSISGSTVRDRSYEQYF.

The J gene is TRBJ1-1, the V gene TRBV20-1; D is unclear. The germline V gene has CDR1 DFQATT and CDR2 SNEGSKA (reference sequence). V was shortened by 1 base and J by 1 base, with 13 bases between the two germline ends. The CDR3 contains 15 residues. The CDR3 DNA sequence: TGCAGTGCTAGAGGCGAAGGACTGGGGAACACTGAAGCTTTCTTT. Translating it yields CSARGEGLGNTEAFF.

The chain links TRBV6-2 or TRBV6-3 to TRBJ2-2, with D perhaps matching TRBD1 (5 bases). Germline loops: CDR1 MNHEY, CDR2 SVGEGT. V was clipped by 10 bases and J by 8 bases, with 11 bases between them. This CDR3 has 11 amino acids. The chain's CDR3 is CATRVYGELFF. The CDR3 DNA follows: TGTGCCACCAGGGTATATGGGGAGCTGTTTTTT.

This clonotype was observed at least ten times. The chain combines TRBV7-9 with TRBJ2-7; TRBD1 matches at 7 bases. The junction had 10 bases not matched to a gene; V was cut back by 5 bases and J by 0 bases. The CDR3 extends over 16 amino acids. Germline CDR1 is SEHNR and CDR2 is FQNEAQ (reference sequence). The CDR3 sequence is CASSLRQGSSSYEQYF. The CDR3, as DNA: TGTGCCAGCAGCCTACGACAGGGTAGCTCCTCCTACGAGCAGTACTTC.

This clonotype was picked up a small number of times. V usage is TRBV20-1 and J usage is TRBJ2-1, with TRBD1 identical over 8 bases. Looked up from germline, CDR1 is DFQATT and CDR2 is SNEGSKA (reference sequence). V was pared by 2 bases and J by 7 bases, with 10 bases of the junction left unmatched. The CDR3 is made up of 15 amino acids. The CDR3 reads CSARTQGAYFNEQFF. CDR3 DNA sequence: TGCAGTGCTAGAACCCAGGGGGCGTATTTTAATGAGCAGTTCTTC.

The table lists this clonotype with a few counts. This chain connects TRBV7-2 to TRBJ2-1; 7 nucleotides line up with TRBD1. The CDR3 covers 15 residues. Germline V gene sequence: CDR1 SGHTA, CDR2 FQGNSA. V lost 3 bases to trimming and J lost 0 bases; unmatched junction nucleotides: 2. This chain's CDR3 is CASSLTGSSYNEQFF. The CDR3 region has the DNA TGTGCCAGCAGCTTGACAGGGAGCTCCTACAATGAGCAGTTCTTC.

This clonotype was found many times. The rearrangement uses TRBV29-1 and TRBJ1-5; D is undetermined. Trimming took 2 bases from V and 7 from J, leaving 9 bases between them. This CDR3 has 12 amino acids. CDR1 SQVTM and CDR2 ANQGSEA come from the germline V gene. The DNA of the CDR3 is TGCAGCGTTGAAACTGCCGGACAGCCCCAGCATTTT. This translates into CSVETAGQPQHF.

This chain joins TRBV14 and TRBJ2-7; tentative D call: TRBD2 (6 bases). The CDR3 covers 17 residues. V was clipped by 2 bases and J by 6 bases, with 23 bases between them. Germline CDR1 and CDR2: SGHDN and FVKESK. The DNA for the CDR3 is TGTGCCAGCAGCCAAATTAACCGCGGGACGGGTGTCTCCGAGCAGTACTTC. Its protein product is CASSQINRGTGVSEQYF.

The V and J genes are TRBV7-6 and TRBJ1-1, with D possibly being TRBD1 (5 bases). V lost 4 bases and J 4 bases, leaving 7 bases between the germline ends. The CDR3 extends over 12 amino acids. Germline V CDR1 and CDR2: SGHVS, FNYEAQ. CDR3 nucleotide sequence: TGTGCCAGCAGCTCAGGGCGCACTGAAGCTTTCTTT. Residues: CASSSGRTEAFF.

V is TRBV29-1 and J is TRBJ2-3; D is possibly TRBD2 (5 bases). Germline lookup yields CDR1 SQVTM and CDR2 ANQGSEA. The CDR3 has 15 residues. V lost 5 bases, J lost 0 bases, and 15 bases lay in between. The chain's CDR3 is CSVPGAGRSTDTQYF. The CDR3 coding sequence is TGCAGCGTTCCAGGTGCGGGCCGGAGCACAGATACGCAGTATTTT.

There are a few counts of this clonotype. The J gene is TRBJ2-6, the V gene TRBV5-5; 7 nucleotides line up with TRBD1. Germline CDR1 and CDR2: SGHKS and YYEKEE (reference sequence). The CDR3 length is 17 residues. Trimming took 4 bases from V and 2 from J; bases not matched to a gene: 9. In nucleotides, the CDR3 is TGTGCCAGCAGCCGACAGGGAGCCTCCACTGGGGCCAACGTCCTGACTTTC. Amino acid sequence: CASSRQGASTGANVLTF.

The rearrangement joins TRBV4-1 to TRBJ1-1, with D hard to call. CDR3 size: 13 residues. In germline, CDR1 is MGHRA, CDR2 YSYEKL. Trimming shortened V by 2 bases and J by 8 bases, and 12 bases separated the two germline ends. Written as DNA, the CDR3 is TGCGCCAGCAGCCAACCCCAGGTCCGAGAAGCTTTCTTT. Amino acids: CASSQPQVREAFF.

This clonotype appeared a few times. The chain carries TRBV7-9 and TRBJ2-1, with 7 bases fitting TRBD2. CDR1 is SEHNR and CDR2 is FQNEAQ in the germline V gene (reference sequence). The CDR3 contains 14 residues. V was clipped by 0 bases and J by 16 bases; unmatched bases: 12. The CDR3 DNA is TGTGCCAGCAGCTTAGCGTCGATGCGGGAGAAGCCATTCTTC. Protein product: CASSLASMREKPFF.

Only a few counts were recorded for this clonotype. This chain links TRBV6-2 or TRBV6-3 with TRBJ2-3; 9 positions agree with TRBD2. Germline V gene data show CDR1 as MNHEY and CDR2 as SVGEGT. This CDR3 region has 19 residues. Unmatched junction bases numbered 20, after V lost 8 bases and J lost 2 bases. This CDR3 reads CASGRSSWPSGTITDTQYF. For the CDR3, the DNA is TGTGCCAGCGGCAGAAGTAGTTGGCCTAGCGGGACTATCACAGATACGCAGTATTTT.

The chain links TRBV10-3 to TRBJ1-1; tentatively, D is TRBD1 (5 bases). The ends were cut back, 2 bases at V and 1 base at J, with 5 bases in the middle. There are 13 residues in the CDR3. Germline assignment: CDR1 ENHRY and CDR2 SYGVKD. CDR3 protein: CAISEDRNTEAFF. The CDR3 coding sequence is TGTGCCATCAGTGAGGACAGGAACACTGAAGCTTTCTTT.

The chain employs TRBV28 and TRBJ1-3, with a weak D call TRBD1 (6 bases). V lost 8 bases and J lost 0, with 8 bases in between. Germline V gene data show CDR1 as MDHEN and CDR2 as SYDVKM. The length of the CDR3 is 13 residues. DNA of the CDR3: TGTGCCAGCGGACAGCCCTCTGGAAACACCATATATTTT. Its protein product is CASGQPSGNTIYF.

Only a few counts were recorded for this clonotype. The rearrangement joins TRBV5-1 to TRBJ1-6; 7 positions match TRBD1. The ends lost 4 bases at V and 14 bases at J; junction bases unmatched: 12. In germline, CDR1 is SGHRS, CDR2 YFSETQ. This CDR3 has 14 amino acids. The CDR3 reads CASSGGTAPLTLHF. CDR3 nucleotide sequence: TGCGCCAGCAGCGGCGGGACAGCACCTTTAACCCTCCACTTT.